This T cell receptor (beta chain) was observed in a study of blood T cell repertoires in COVID-19 (dated by TCRdb to the early 2020s). Concerning the study at large: Samples from collaborators originated in the United States, Italy and Spain and spanned both the acute and convalescent phases of COVID-19. The material from the prospective study consisted of cDNA or gDNA derived from T cells, B-cell-depleted T cells, or PBMCs. Subjects who had been exposed to COVID-19, were actively infected with it, or had recovered from it provided the deeply sampled blood TCRbeta repertoires that made up the dataset. The repertoires were released in a freely available public database meant as a resource for research on the immune response to SARS-CoV-2. Samples were obtained from the ongoing ImmuneRACE study (first 160 participants) and from some 1,300 subjects provided by 6 global collaborators. A de-identified subject ID, COVID-19 status, age in years and sex were almost always included in the sample metadata. Where available, HLA class I and class II types were taken from metadata supplied by the sample provider and were not determined by assay-based typing. The paper's findings and limits, for the study overall: The amount of clinical and demographic metadata varied by source and participant and was provided uncurated.

TCRbeta CDR3 regions were amplified from genomic DNA by means of the immunoSEQ Assay, a bias-controlled multiplex PCR. Regarding the original processing steps: Within the assay, amplification of reference gene primers was used to estimate how many nucleated cells each sample contained. Sequence reads were collapsed and filtered to measure the absolute abundance of every unique TCRbeta CDR3 rearrangement. For each sample, productive Simpson clonality was calculated as the square root of Simpson's diversity index across productive rearrangements. TCRdb carries this immuneACCESS record with in-frame sequences only. Its versions omit some clonotypes, under half of them owing to an unresolved V gene in the studies checked, with the rest unexplained. That table is the source of V, J and clone size, and D and trimming were worked out from the DNA. The sample has about 90,000 clones on record, about nine tenths of them singletons. Of the sample, around 5.1% falls within the top ten clones.

Each collaborating institution followed its own protocols to collect whole blood in K2EDTA tubes. For TCRbeta analysis, collaborators shipped samples in one of three forms: frozen whole blood, isolated PBMCs, or DNA extracted from either of those sample types. Remarks on this clone: Its antigen remains undetermined. No much larger clonotype is one base removed from it; base qualities were not supplied.

Reading from cysteine to phenylalanine, the CDR3 counts 14 amino acids. Only the CDR3 part of the read is kept: 42 bases, read in frame from the first base. The junction carries 12 bases between V and J, which are trimmed by 3 bases and 3 bases respectively. The germline V gene (reference sequence) sets CDR1 to DFQATT and CDR2 to SNEGSKA. This TCR came from a man between 45 and 60 years old with acute or convalescent COVID-19. Specimen: peripheral blood. The chain employs TRBV20-1 and TRBJ1-5, and possibly TRBD1, on 5 matching bases. The nucleotide sequence reads TGCAGTGCTAGTCTCCCGGGGGACAATCAGCCCCAGCATTTT. Its protein reads: CSASLPGDNQPQHF.